This T cell receptor (beta chain) was captured in a study of T-cell reconstitution after alpha-beta-depleted transplantation in children. Study conclusions and caveats: By about two months after transplant, alpha-beta T cells reportedly arose from several hundred graft clones that had expanded. One year after transplant, T-cell counts and diversity came mostly from newly produced T cells. Some patients showed high day-60 TCRbeta diversity, which derived from surviving recipient T cells and thymic progenitors.

On this clonotype itself: What it recognizes is unknown.

Unique molecular identifiers tagged the TCRbeta library. TCRdb redid the calling of the PCR reads with MiXCR, one entry per CDR3 protein. The table lists under 250,000 distinct CDR3 sequences, more than 20% of them singletons, with about 5% in the top ten. Per germline, CDR1 MNHNS and CDR2 SASEGT. There are 14 residues in the CDR3. V gave up 8 bases and J gave up 0 bases; unmatched junction bases: 6. The rearrangement joins TRBV6-1 to TRBJ2-7, with TRBD1 matching 8 bases. The sequences come from PBMCs, mostly from graft donor cells, collected 360 days after TCRalphabeta/CD19-depleted stem cell transplant. This sequence was found in a female patient aged 2-10 years who had a stem cell transplant for congenital amegakaryocytic thrombocytopenia, so the T cells may come from the graft donor. The CDR3 nucleotides read TGTGCCAGCCGACTGGGGACAGGCTCCTACGAGCAGTACTTC. Translating gives CASRLGTGSYEQYF.